This TCR beta chain comes out of a study of CD8 T cells in Susac syndrome. CD8+ and CD4+ T cells circulating in blood were sequenced for TCR beta. The authors reverse transcribed 0.5 to 1 ug RNA with random hexamers. Amplification of TCR beta CDR3 used immunoSEQ multiplex PCR across 54 Vbeta and 13 Jbeta. TCRdb redid the calling of the immunoSEQ multiplex PCR reads with MiXCR, one entry per CDR3 protein. Among about 400,000 distinct CDR3 sequences listed, around 83% were seen once. Sample: CD8+ T cells from PBMCs. The receptor comes from a human donor with multiple sclerosis.

The CDR3, as DNA: TGTGCCAGCAGCTTACCAACCGGGCTTAACAATGAGCAGTTCTTC. It is translated as CASSLPTGLNNEQFF. The chain links TRBV5-6 to TRBJ2-1; D uncertain. Between the trimmed V and J ends, which lost 2 bases and 5 bases, there was a span of 14 bases. CDR3 length equals 15 residues. Germline lookup yields CDR1 SGHDT and CDR2 YYEEEE.